This T cell receptor beta chain was captured by sequencing in a study of blood T cells in healthy people across ages. The use of a sample-barcoded 5' primer and a J-beta primer mix characterized a second PCR of roughly 6 to 11 cycles. One entry per CDR3 protein results from TCRdb running MiXCR on the 5' RACE reads. The sample shows roughly 1,500,000 distinct CDR3 sequences, 42% of them seen only once. General study results and limits: Diversity estimated from one million T cells was considered an underestimate.

Worth noting for this clonotype: Its antigen remains unidentified.

Germline V gene lookup returns CDR1 SEHNR and CDR2 FQNEAQ (reference sequence). V was shortened by 3 bases and J by 2 bases, with 10 bases between the two germline ends. The CDR3 is 14 residues long. This clonotype originated in a woman aged 18-29 years in good health. The source material was blood. V gene TRBV7-9 combines with J gene TRBJ1-2; no firm D call. The DNA of the CDR3 is TGTGCCAGCAGCTTTTCCGGAGACAACTATGGCTACACCTTC. This sequence encodes CASSFSGDNYGYTF.